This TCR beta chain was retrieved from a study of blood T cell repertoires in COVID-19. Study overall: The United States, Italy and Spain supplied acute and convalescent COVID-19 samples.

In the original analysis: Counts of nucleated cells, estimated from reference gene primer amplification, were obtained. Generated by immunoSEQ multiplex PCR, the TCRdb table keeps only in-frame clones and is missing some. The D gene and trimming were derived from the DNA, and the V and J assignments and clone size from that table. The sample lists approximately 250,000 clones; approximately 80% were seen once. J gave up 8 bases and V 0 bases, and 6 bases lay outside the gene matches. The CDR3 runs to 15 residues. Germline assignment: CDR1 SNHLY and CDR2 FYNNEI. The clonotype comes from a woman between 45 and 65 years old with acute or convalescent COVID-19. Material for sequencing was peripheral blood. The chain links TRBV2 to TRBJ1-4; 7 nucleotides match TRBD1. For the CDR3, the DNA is TGTGCCAGCAGTGAAGCGGGGACAGATATAGAAAAACTGTTTTTT. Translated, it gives CASSEAGTDIEKLFF.